The 22 T cell receptor beta chains presented below share a single source sample, sequenced in a study of cytomegalovirus exposure and HLA in healthy donors. Sequencing was performed with immunoSEQ multiplex PCR; in TCRdb, only in-frame clones are kept and a portion is missing. The table includes over 110,000 clones, around 87% detected once. The sequencing input was PBMCs. Receptors were obtained from a man between 18 and 29 years old in good health and CMV-seropositive.

This clone has only one observation. The rearrangement joins TRBV2 to TRBJ2-7; TRBD2 agrees at 14 bases. This CDR3 region has 15 residues. Germline CDR1 and CDR2: SNHLY and FYNNEI. The J segment lost 4 bases and the V segment lost 9 bases, leaving 8 bases of the junction unmatched. The CDR3 region is CARSGTSGSSYEQYF. The CDR3 bases are TGTGCCAGATCCGGGACTAGCGGGAGCTCTTACGAGCAGTACTTC. Variable domain in full (rest from reference TRBV2 and TRBJ2-7): EPEVTQTPSHQVTQMGQEVILRCVPISNHLYFYWYRQILGQKVEFLVSFYNNEISEKSEIFDDQFSVERPDGSNFTLKIRSTKLEDSAMYFCARSGTSGSSYEQYFGPGTRLTVT.

This clone occurred many times. The rearrangement uses TRBV6-5 and TRBJ2-1, with 12 bases lining up with TRBD2. Germline V gene data show CDR1 as MNHEY and CDR2 as SVGAGI. CDR3 length: 14 residues. V lost 8 bases and J lost 3; bases outside the gene matches: 2. This CDR3 is CASWTSGNYNEQFF. CDR3 DNA sequence: TGTGCCAGCTGGACTAGCGGGAACTACAATGAGCAGTTCTTC.

This clone was seen a few times. The chain carries TRBV29-1 and TRBJ1-1; D is unresolved. Germline V gene sequence: CDR1 SQVTM, CDR2 ANQGSEA. This CDR3 comprises 16 residues. Trimming took off 5 bases at V and 0 bases at J, with 19 bases between the two ends. The CDR3 sequence is CSVLKGKSGVNTEAFF. CDR3 nucleotides: TGCAGCGTTTTAAAAGGGAAGTCGGGAGTGAACACTGAAGCTTTCTTT.

The J gene is TRBJ2-3, the V gene TRBV10-3; the D gene is possibly TRBD1 (5 bases). The V and J ends lost 8 bases and 6 bases respectively, with 9 bases between them. Germline CDR1 is ENHRY and CDR2 is SYGVKD. The CDR3 totals 11 residues. The CDR3 region is CAIGQGDTQYF. CDR3 coding DNA: TGTGCCATCGGGCAGGGCGATACGCAGTATTTT.

V gene TRBV5-6 combines with J gene TRBJ1-1; D unresolved. Germline assignment: CDR1 SGHDT and CDR2 YYEEEE. With 1 base removed from V and 7 bases from J, the gap between germline ends came to 8 bases. The CDR3 consists of 12 residues. CDR3 in DNA: TGTGCCAGCAGCTTGATAGGCGGTGAAGCTTTCTTT. Its protein product is CASSLIGGEAFF.

V is TRBV7-6 and J is TRBJ1-5; D possibly corresponds to TRBD1 (6 bases). The CDR3 runs 15 residues. V was clipped by 5 bases and J by 7 bases, with 18 bases between them. Per the germline V gene, CDR1 is SGHVS and CDR2 is FNYEAQ. The CDR3, as DNA: TGTGCCAGCAGCCGTTATACAGGGAAGGGACAGCCCCAGCATTTT. This translates into CASSRYTGKGQPQHF.

The rearrangement joins TRBV13 to TRBJ1-2, with D possibly matching TRBD1 (5 bases). The CDR3 is 15 residues long. V shed 4 bases and J shed 8 bases, with 20 bases lying between them. Germline-derived CDR1 and CDR2 are PRHDT and FYEKMQ (reference sequence). This CDR3 reads CASSYGRANVVGYTF. CDR3 in DNA: TGTGCCAGCAGCTACGGCAGGGCGAACGTTGTCGGCTACACCTTC.

The chain has TRBV30 and TRBJ2-1, with D perhaps TRBD2 (5 bases). The CDR3 has 13 residues. The V gene's germline CDR1 is GTSNPN and CDR2 SVGIG (reference sequence). The V gene lost 0 bases and the J gene lost 9 bases, with 12 bases spanning the gap. CDR3 DNA: TGTGCCTGGAGTGTTAGTTCCCGGGGTGAGCAGTTCTTC. This sequence encodes CAWSVSSRGEQFF.

The rearrangement uses TRBV7-8 and TRBJ2-1, with 12 positions matching TRBD2. The CDR3 is 13 amino acids. Germline V gene sequence: CDR1 SGHVS, CDR2 FQNEAQ. J lost 10 bases, V lost 5 bases, and 3 bases had no gene match. The CDR3 protein is CASSIGLAGEQFF. The DNA for the CDR3 is TGTGCCAGCAGCATAGGACTAGCGGGAGAGCAGTTCTTC.

This chain uses TRBV5-4 with TRBJ2-5; 9 bases line up with TRBD2. Germline assignment: CDR1 SGHNT and CDR2 YYREEE (reference sequence). The V and J ends lost 9 bases and 5 bases, in that order; junction bases with no gene match: 8. There are 13 residues in the CDR3. CDR3 region: CAIQGLAAETQYF. DNA of the CDR3: TGTGCCATCCAGGGACTAGCAGCCGAGACCCAGTACTTC.

The rearrangement uses TRBV20-1 and TRBJ2-7, with D possibly matching TRBD1 (5 bases). The germline gives CDR1 DFQATT, CDR2 SNEGSKA (reference sequence). The CDR3 sequence is 11 residues long. V dropped 3 bases and J dropped 2 bases, with 5 bases sitting between them. This chain's CDR3 is CSARGPYEQYF. The CDR3 DNA reads as TGCAGTGCTAGGGGGCCCTACGAGCAGTACTTC.

The chain joins TRBV7-2 to TRBJ1-2; 7 bases align to TRBD1. CDR3 length: 14 residues. Germline assignment: CDR1 SGHTA and CDR2 FQGNSA. With V trimmed by 7 bases and J by 5 bases, 10 bases remained unmatched. The CDR3, as DNA: TGTGCCAGCACCTACCCCGGGACAGTGTATGGCTACACCTTC. It is translated as CASTYPGTVYGYTF.

This chain connects TRBV30 to TRBJ1-4; tentatively, D is TRBD1 (5 bases). CDR1 is GTSNPN and CDR2 is SVGIG in the germline V gene (reference sequence). Trimming left V 5 bases short and J 2 bases short, with 18 bases between. This CDR3 is built from 16 residues. The CDR3 nucleotides read TGTGCCTGGGGCGAAGGGGCGCGGTTGACTAATGAAAAACTGTTTTTT. Its translation is CAWGEGARLTNEKLFF.

J is TRBJ1-3 and V is TRBV18, with D possibly matching TRBD1 (5 bases). Germline CDR1 KGHSH, CDR2 LQKENI. Trimming removed 5 bases from V and 0 bases from J, with 11 bases in between. The CDR3 sequence is 15 residues long. The CDR3 region has the DNA TGTGCCAGCTCATCGACAGTTAACTCTGGAAACACCATATATTTT. Translation: CASSSTVNSGNTIYF.

The CDR3 DNA reads TGTGCCAGCAGTGAAGGCCAGAATCAAGAGACCCAGTACTTC. Protein product: CASSEGQNQETQYF. The chain recombines TRBV6-1 with TRBJ2-5; D gene ambiguous. CDR1 is MNHNS, CDR2 SASEGT, per germline. The CDR3 covers 14 residues. The ends were cut back, 1 base at V and 2 bases at J, with 8 bases in the middle.

The chain joins TRBV7-2 to TRBJ2-7, with 12 bases aligning to TRBD1. The V gene's germline CDR1 is SGHTA and CDR2 FQGNSA. This CDR3 has 15 residues. V lost 4 bases and J lost 6; bases outside the gene matches: 7. For the CDR3, the DNA is TGTGCCAGCAGCTCTCCGGGACAGGGGGCGTTCGAGCAGTACTTC. Protein product: CASSSPGQGAFEQYF.

The gene calls are TRBV18 and TRBJ2-5; D gene uncertain. Trimming removed 5 bases at V and 3 bases at J, with 4 bases between. CDR1 is KGHSH and CDR2 is LQKENI in the germline V gene. CDR3 length: 11 amino acids. CDR3 nucleotides: TGTGCCAGCTCAATCGAAGAGACCCAGTACTTC. It is translated as CASSIEETQYF.

The V and J genes are TRBV7-9 and TRBJ2-3; no clear D. V was clipped by 3 bases and J by 1 base, with 5 bases between them. Per germline, CDR1 SEHNR and CDR2 FQNEAQ (reference sequence). The length of the CDR3 is 13 residues. CDR3: CASSFQGTDTQYF. The CDR3 region has the DNA TGTGCCAGCAGCTTTCAGGGCACAGATACGCAGTATTTT.

A few counts support this clone. V and J are TRBV5-1 and TRBJ2-7, with D perhaps TRBD2 (6 bases). CDR1 and CDR2 (germline): SGHRS, YFSETQ. Trimming cost V 2 bases and J 2 bases, with 11 bases left between them. The CDR3 contains 14 residues. The DNA of the CDR3 is TGCGCCAGCAGCTTTGTGGGAGGTCCCTACGAGCAGTACTTC. Protein: CASSFVGGPYEQYF.

The chain employs TRBV7-6 and TRBJ2-7, with TRBD1 matching over 7 bases. V lost 4 bases to trimming and J lost 3 bases; unmatched junction nucleotides: 6. This CDR3 has 14 amino acids. Germline CDR1 is SGHVS and CDR2 is FNYEAQ. This CDR3 is CASSSGTDLYEQYF. Written as DNA, the CDR3 is TGTGCCAGCAGCTCCGGGACAGACCTCTACGAGCAGTACTTC. Together with reference TRBV7-6 and TRBJ2-7, the CDR3 gives the full variable domain: GAGVSQSPRYKVTKRGQDVALRCDPISGHVSLYWYRQALGQGPEFLTYFNYEAQQDKSGLPNDRFSAERPEGSISTLTIQRTEQRDSAMYRCASSSGTDLYEQYFGPGTRLTVT.

V gene TRBV5-6 combines with J gene TRBJ2-2, with 7 positions matching TRBD2. There are 13 residues in the CDR3. Germline V gene lookup returns CDR1 SGHDT and CDR2 YYEEEE. Trimming at V came to 0 bases and at J to 7 bases, leaving 0 bases not matched to a gene. Here the CDR3 DNA reads TGTGCCAGCAGCTTGGCGGGGGGCGGGGAGCTGTTTTTT. Protein sequence: CASSLAGGGELFF.

The chain links TRBV5-1 to TRBJ2-2; TRBD2 aligns across 11 bases. Germline lookup yields CDR1 SGHRS and CDR2 YFSETQ. The CDR3 has 16 residues. Losses at the gene ends were 4 bases for V and 5 bases for J; bases not matched to a gene: 7. The CDR3 reads CASSLGLAGHTGELFF. CDR3 sequence (DNA): TGCGCCAGCAGCCTAGGACTAGCGGGCCATACCGGGGAGCTGTTTTTT.